This T cell receptor beta chain was profiled in a study of T cell repertoires in cytomegalovirus infection. Study details: CMV infection and matching HLA type were both indicated by public TCR beta signatures. The study's findings and limits: CMV carriers having the relevant HLA were flagged by cumulative public TCR beta family frequency. HLA-C-restricted CMV clonotypes gave the most frequent clonotype in two of eight donors.

Per the germline V gene, CDR1 is DFQATT and CDR2 is SNEGSKA (reference sequence). The CDR3 extends over 16 amino acids. This clonotype was observed a single time. Its specificity is not known. At one end the junction does not follow the germline gene, possibly because of a read error. TCRdb processed the reads anew with MiXCR; each CDR3 protein has one entry. This sample has 90,000 to 110,000 distinct CDR3 sequences, with about 30% found just once. Sequencing used CD8+ T cells from cultured PBMCs, obtained from culture after CMV antigen stimulation. The receptor's source is a human donor in good health (CMV status not recorded). Some clones in this sample may be carry-over from other donors' samples. The chain joins TRBV20-1 to TRBJ2-1; TRBD2 matches 7 bases. DNA of the CDR3: TGCAGTGCTGGAGATTACCCGGGCGGGAGTTACAATGAGCAGTTCTTT. Translation gives CSAGDYPGGSYNEQFF.